This T cell receptor beta chain appears in the sequencing data of a study of blood T cell repertoires in COVID-19. Study summary: Samples of COVID-19 (acute and convalescent) were obtained from the United States, Italy and Spain. T cells, B-cell-depleted T cells, or PBMCs supplied cDNA or gDNA.

In the source study's methods: Reference gene primers were amplified, and this amplification served to estimate nucleated cell counts. Method: immunoSEQ multiplex PCR; TCRdb's copy keeps in-frame clones and lacks some. V and J calls and clone size follow that table, whereas D and trimming were derived from the DNA. The sample consists of 35,000 to 45,000 clones, nearly 90% of them appearing once. V lost 0 bases, J lost 5 bases, and 10 bases lay in between. This CDR3 has 14 residues. Germline assignment: CDR1 MNHEY and CDR2 SVGAGI. The specimen sequenced was peripheral blood. V and J are TRBV6-5 and TRBJ1-1, with D perhaps TRBD1 (6 bases). The receptor comes from a human donor in a cohort sampled during active COVID-19. The DNA of the CDR3 is TGTGCCAGCAGTTACTCTCACAGGGCTACTGAAGCTTTCTTT. Protein: CASSYSHRATEAFF.